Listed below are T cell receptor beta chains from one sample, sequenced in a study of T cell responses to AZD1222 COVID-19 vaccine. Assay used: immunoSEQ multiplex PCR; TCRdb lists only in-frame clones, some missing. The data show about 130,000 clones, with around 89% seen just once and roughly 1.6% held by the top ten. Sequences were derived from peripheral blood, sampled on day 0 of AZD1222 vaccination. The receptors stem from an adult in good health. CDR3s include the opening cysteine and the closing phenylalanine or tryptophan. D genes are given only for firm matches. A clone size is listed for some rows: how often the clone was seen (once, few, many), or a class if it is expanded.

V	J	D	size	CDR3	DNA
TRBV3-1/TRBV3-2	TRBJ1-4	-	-	CASSQEDRGKLFF	TGTGCCAGCAGCCAAGAGGACCGGGGAAAACTGTTTTTT
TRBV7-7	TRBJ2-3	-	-	CASSLYPPFRDRESDTQYF	TGTGCTAGCAGCTTATACCCTCCTTTCCGGGACCGCGAGTCAGATACGCAGTATTTT
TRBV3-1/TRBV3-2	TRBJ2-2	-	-	CASSPHNTGELFF	TGTGCCAGCAGCCCACATAACACCGGGGAGCTGTTTTTT
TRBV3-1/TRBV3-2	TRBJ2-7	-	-	CASSPGHLRVYEQYF	TGTGCCAGCAGCCCCGGTCACCTGAGGGTGTACGAGCAGTACTTC
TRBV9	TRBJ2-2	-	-	CASSVGRLNTGELFF	TGTGCCAGCAGCGTAGGTCGGCTTAACACCGGGGAGCTGTTTTTT
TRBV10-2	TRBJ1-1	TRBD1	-	CASSDPSGQGISSEAFF	TGCGCCAGCAGTGACCCCTCGGGACAGGGGATATCTTCTGAAGCTTTCTTT
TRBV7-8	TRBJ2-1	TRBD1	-	CASSLAKRQGASYNEQFF	TGTGCCAGCAGCTTAGCCAAGAGACAGGGGGCGTCCTACAATGAGCAGTTCTTC
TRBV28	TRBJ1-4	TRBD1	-	CASSTGANEKLFF	TGTGCCAGCTCCACAGGGGCTAATGAAAAACTGTTTTTT
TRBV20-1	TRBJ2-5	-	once	CSASQQETQYF	TGCAGTGCTAGTCAGCAAGAGACCCAGTACTTC
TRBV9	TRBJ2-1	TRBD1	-	CASSVEGTGGHGEQFF	TGTGCCAGCAGCGTAGAAGGGACAGGGGGCCACGGTGAGCAGTTCTTC
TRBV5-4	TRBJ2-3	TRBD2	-	CASIRSGSTDTQYF	TGTGCCAGCATCCGTAGCGGGAGCACAGATACGCAGTATTTT
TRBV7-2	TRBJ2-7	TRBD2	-	CASSFSSGLAGAYEQYF	TGTGCCAGCAGCTTTAGTTCGGGACTAGCGGGAGCCTACGAGCAGTACTTC
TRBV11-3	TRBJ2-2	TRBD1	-	CASSPGTGRFSTGELFF	TGTGCCAGCAGCCCCGGGACAGGGCGGTTTAGCACCGGGGAGCTGTTTTTT
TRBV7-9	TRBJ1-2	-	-	CASSSSGGGRGYTF	TGTGCCAGCAGCTCTTCCGGGGGAGGTCGTGGCTACACCTTC
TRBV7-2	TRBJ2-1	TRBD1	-	CASSLDRGPGNEQFF	TGTGCCAGCAGCTTGGACAGGGGGCCTGGCAATGAGCAGTTCTTC
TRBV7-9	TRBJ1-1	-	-	CASSLGETEAFF	TGTGCCAGCAGCTTGGGAGAGACTGAAGCTTTCTTT
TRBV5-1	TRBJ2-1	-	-	CASKVGDSYNEQFF	TGCGCCAGCAAGGTGGGGGACTCCTACAATGAGCAGTTCTTC
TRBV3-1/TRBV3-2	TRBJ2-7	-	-	CASSPSGGGGYEQYF	TGTGCCAGCAGCCCTTCGGGGGGCGGGGGCTACGAGCAGTACTTC
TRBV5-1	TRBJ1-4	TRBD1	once	CASSLMTGFDEKLFF	TGCGCCAGCAGCTTGATGACAGGGTTTGACGAAAAACTGTTTTTT
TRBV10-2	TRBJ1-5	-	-	CASSESAGARGNQPQHF	TGCGCCAGCAGTGAGTCGGCGGGGGCGCGGGGCAATCAGCCCCAGCATTTT
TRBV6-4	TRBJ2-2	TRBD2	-	CASSDGREAVNTGELFF	TGTGCCAGCAGTGACGGGCGGGAGGCGGTGAACACCGGGGAGCTGTTTTTT
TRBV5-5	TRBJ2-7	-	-	CASSLAPPVGRKGSYEQYF	TGTGCCAGCAGCTTGGCCCCTCCCGTCGGCAGGAAAGGCTCCTACGAGCAGTACTTC
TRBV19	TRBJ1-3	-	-	CASSITGTDPGNTIYF	TGTGCCAGTAGTATAACGGGGACCGACCCTGGAAACACCATATATTTT
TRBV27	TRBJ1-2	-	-	CASSFRGGNGYTF	TGTGCCAGCAGTTTTCGGGGCGGAAATGGCTACACCTTC
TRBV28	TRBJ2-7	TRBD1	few	CASSTQGAVEQYF	TGTGCCAGCAGTACTCAGGGGGCGGTCGAGCAGTACTTC
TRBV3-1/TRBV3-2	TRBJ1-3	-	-	CASSREGSGNTIYF	TGTGCCAGCAGCCGGGAGGGATCGGGAAACACCATATATTTT
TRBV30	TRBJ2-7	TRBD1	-	CAWSDQTGGFDEQYF	TGTGCCTGGAGCGACCAGACAGGGGGGTTTGACGAGCAGTACTTC
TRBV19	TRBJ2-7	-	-	CASSIDRAYGSSYEQYF	TGTGCCAGTAGTATAGATAGAGCCTACGGGAGCTCCTACGAGCAGTACTTC